This T cell receptor (beta chain) derives from a study of shared clonotypes between healthy human individuals. Points from the study as a whole: It was the few donors that limited the genetic and exposure-history diversity represented.

This clone appeared once. Its antigen is unidentified. The repertoire was sequenced with immunoSEQ multiplex PCR; TCRdb's copy has only in-frame clones and lacks some. The table shows approximately 530,000 clones, with less than 96% occurring only once. A CD45RA+ naive subset and a CD45RA-negative memory subset were split from CD4+ cells. Deletions cut 10 bases from V and 1 base from J, with 17 bases between. Germline-derived CDR1 and CDR2 are MDHEN and SYDVKM. This CDR3 contains 14 residues. The clonotype was recovered from a young woman in good health. Material: naive CD4+ T cells sorted from blood. Subset described: CD45RA+ positively selected. The rearrangement links TRBV28 to TRBJ2-7; D is unclear. As DNA, the CDR3 is TGTGCCACGATACCGGACCTTAGGTCCTACGAGCAGTACTTC. It translates to CATIPDLRSYEQYF.